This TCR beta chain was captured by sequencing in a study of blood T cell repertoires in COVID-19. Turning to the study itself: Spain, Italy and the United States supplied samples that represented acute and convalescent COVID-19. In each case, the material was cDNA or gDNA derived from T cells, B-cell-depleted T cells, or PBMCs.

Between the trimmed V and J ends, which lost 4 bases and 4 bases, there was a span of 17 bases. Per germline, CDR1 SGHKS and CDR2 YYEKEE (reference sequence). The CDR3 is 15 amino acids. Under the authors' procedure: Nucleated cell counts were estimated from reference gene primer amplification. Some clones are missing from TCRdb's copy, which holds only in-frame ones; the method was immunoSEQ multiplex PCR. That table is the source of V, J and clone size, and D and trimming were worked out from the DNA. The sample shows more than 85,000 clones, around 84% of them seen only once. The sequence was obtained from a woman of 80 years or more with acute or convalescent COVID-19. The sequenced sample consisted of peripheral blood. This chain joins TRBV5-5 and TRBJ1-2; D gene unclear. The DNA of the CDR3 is TGTGCCAGCAGCCCCCGGGAAGGCAGTACCTATGGCTACACCTTC. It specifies CASSPREGSTYGYTF. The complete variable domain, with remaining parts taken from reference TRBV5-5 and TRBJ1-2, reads DAGVTQSPTHLIKTRGQQVTLRCSPISGHKSVSWYQQVLGQGPQFIFQYYEKEERGRGNFPDRFSARQFPNYSSELNVNALLLGDSALYLCASSPREGSTYGYTFGSGTRLTVV.